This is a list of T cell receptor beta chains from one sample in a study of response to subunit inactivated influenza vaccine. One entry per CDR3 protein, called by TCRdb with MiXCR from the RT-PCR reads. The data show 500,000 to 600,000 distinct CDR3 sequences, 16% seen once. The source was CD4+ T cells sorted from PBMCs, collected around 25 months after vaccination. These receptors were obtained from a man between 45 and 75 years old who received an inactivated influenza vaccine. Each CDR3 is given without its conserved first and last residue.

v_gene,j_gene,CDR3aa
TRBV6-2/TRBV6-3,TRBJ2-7,ASSNPRRLSYEQY
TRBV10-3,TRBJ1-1,AISESGSGNTEAF
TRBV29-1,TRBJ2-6,SVGDTSSGANVLT
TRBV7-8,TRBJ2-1,ASSFRIQGLAEYNEQF
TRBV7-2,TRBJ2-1,ASRQTGVGEQF
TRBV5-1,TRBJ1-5,ASSAGPGGNQPQH
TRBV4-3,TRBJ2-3,ASSRAGEDTQY
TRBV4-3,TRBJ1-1,ASSQDYGGRTEAF
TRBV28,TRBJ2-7,ASRLTGRAYEQY
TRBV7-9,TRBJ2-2,ASSLAGTGDTGELF
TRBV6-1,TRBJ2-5,ASRTGLAASTTQY
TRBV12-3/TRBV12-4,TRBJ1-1,ASTRQGFTEAF
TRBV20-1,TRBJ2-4,SAREMGGTENIQY
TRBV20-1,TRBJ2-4,SAKPKRKEGQRMY
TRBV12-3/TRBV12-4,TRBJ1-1,ASSRPGTENTEAF
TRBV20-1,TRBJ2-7,SASWTGGLGQY
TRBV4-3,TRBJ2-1,ASSQGPPTSGRKDEQF
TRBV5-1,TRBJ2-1,ASSQTVGSRNEQF
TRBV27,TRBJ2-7,ASSLSTSSEQY
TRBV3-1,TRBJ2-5,ASSPDGTSVETQY
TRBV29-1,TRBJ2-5,SVGTTGQETQY
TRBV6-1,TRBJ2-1,ASSQKGITYNEQF
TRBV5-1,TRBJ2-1,ASRVGTRSNEQF
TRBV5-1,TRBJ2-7,ASSSLGAGGSYEQY
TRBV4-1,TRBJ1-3,ASSQVVYNSGNTIY
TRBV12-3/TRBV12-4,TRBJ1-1,ASNLVGQPRTEAF
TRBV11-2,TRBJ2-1,ASSLGLAGANEQF
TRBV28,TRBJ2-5,ASFTPGQGKETQY
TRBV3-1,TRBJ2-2,ASSQALITTGELF
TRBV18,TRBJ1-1,ASSPQGPNTEAF
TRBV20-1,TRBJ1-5,SASPGELSNQPQH
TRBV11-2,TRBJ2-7,ASSLDIKKSGTPYSYEQY
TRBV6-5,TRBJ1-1,ASSWTADGMNTEAF
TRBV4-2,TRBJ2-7,ASSQVGGVYEQY
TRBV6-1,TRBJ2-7,ASSAGQSSSYEQY
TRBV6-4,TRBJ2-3,ASSDRTGRTDTQY